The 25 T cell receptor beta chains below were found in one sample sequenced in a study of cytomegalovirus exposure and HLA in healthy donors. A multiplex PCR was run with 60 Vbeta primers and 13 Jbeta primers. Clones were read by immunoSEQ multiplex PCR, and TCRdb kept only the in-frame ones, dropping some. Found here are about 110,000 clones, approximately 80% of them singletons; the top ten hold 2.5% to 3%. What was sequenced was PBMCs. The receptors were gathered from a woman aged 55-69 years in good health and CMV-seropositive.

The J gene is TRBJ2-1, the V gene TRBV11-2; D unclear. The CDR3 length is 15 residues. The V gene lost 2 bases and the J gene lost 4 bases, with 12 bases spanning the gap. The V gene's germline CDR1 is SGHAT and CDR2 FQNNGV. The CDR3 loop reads CASSLLRESYNEQFF. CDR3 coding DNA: TGTGCCAGCAGCTTATTACGTGAGTCTTACAATGAGCAGTTCTTC.

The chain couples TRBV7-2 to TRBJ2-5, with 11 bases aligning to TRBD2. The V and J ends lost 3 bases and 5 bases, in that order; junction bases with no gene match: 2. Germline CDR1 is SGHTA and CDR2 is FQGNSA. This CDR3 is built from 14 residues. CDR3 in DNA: TGTGCCAGCAGCTTGACTAGCGGGATGGAGACCCAGTACTTC. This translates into CASSLTSGMETQYF.

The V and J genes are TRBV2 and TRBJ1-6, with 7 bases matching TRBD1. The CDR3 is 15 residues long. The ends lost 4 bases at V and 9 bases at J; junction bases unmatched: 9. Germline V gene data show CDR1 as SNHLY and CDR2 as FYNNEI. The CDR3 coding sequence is TGTGCCAGCAGTGCAGGACAGGTGGTGTTTTCACCCCTCCACTTT. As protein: CASSAGQVVFSPLHF. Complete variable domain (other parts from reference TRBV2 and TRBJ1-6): EPEVTQTPSHQVTQMGQEVILRCVPISNHLYFYWYRQILGQKVEFLVSFYNNEISEKSEIFDDQFSVERPDGSNFTLKIRSTKLEDSAMYFCASSAGQVVFSPLHFGNGTRLTVT.

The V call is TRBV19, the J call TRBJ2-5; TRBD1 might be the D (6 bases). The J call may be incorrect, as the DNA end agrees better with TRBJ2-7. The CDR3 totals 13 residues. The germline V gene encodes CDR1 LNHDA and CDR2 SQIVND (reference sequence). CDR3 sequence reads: CASSVEQGYEQYF. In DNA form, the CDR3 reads TGTGCCAGTAGTGTGGAACAGGGCTACGAGCAGTACTTC.

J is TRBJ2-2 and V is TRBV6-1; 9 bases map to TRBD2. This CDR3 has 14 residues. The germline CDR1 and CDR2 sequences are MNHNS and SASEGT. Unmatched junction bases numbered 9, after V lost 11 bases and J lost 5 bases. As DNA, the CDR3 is TGTGCCGGAGTACTAGCGGGCGGTACCGGGGAGCTGTTTTTT. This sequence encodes CAGVLAGGTGELFF.

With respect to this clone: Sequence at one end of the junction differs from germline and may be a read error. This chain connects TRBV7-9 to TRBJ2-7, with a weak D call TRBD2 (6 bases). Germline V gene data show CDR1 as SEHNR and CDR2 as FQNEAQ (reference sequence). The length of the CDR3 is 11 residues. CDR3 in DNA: TGTTCCAGCAGCTTAGCTGGGACTCTGTACTTC. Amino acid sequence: CSSSLAGTLYF.

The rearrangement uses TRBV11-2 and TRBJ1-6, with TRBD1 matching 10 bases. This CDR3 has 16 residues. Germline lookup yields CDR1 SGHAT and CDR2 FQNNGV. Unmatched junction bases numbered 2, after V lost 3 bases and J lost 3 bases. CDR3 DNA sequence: TGTGCCAGCAGCTTGGGGACAGGGGTCTATAATTCACCCCTCCACTTT. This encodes CASSLGTGVYNSPLHF.

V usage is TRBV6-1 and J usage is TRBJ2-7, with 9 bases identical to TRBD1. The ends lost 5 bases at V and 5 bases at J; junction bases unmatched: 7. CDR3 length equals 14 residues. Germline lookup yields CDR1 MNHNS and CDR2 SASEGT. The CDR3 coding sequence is TGTGCCAGCAGTCGGGACAGGGAGGCGGACGAGCAGTACTTC. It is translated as CASSRDREADEQYF.

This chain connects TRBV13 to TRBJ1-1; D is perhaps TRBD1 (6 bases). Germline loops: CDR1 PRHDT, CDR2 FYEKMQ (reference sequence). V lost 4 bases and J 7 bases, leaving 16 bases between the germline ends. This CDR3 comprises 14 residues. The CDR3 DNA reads TGTGCCAGCAGCTCCGGGACAATGAGAGTTGAAGCTTTCTTT. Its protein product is CASSSGTMRVEAFF.

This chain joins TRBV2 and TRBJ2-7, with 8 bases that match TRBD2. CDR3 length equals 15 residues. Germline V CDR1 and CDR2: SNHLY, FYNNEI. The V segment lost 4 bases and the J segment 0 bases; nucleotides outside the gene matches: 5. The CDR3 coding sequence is TGTGCCAGCAGTGGACTAGCGTCTTACTCCTACGAGCAGTACTTC. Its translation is CASSGLASYSYEQYF.

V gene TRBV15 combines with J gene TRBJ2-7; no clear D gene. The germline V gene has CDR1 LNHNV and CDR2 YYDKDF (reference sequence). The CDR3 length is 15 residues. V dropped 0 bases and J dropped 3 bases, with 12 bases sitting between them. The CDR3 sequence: CATSRDIDTYYEQYF. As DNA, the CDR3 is TGTGCCACCAGCAGAGATATCGACACTTACTACGAGCAGTACTTC.

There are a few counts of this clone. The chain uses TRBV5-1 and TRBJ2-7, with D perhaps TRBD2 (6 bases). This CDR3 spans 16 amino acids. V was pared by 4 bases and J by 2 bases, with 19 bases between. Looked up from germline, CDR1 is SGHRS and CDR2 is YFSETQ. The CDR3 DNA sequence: TGCGCCAGCAGCGGATTAGGCGGGCGGGGTACCTACGAGCAGTACTTC. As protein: CASSGLGGRGTYEQYF.

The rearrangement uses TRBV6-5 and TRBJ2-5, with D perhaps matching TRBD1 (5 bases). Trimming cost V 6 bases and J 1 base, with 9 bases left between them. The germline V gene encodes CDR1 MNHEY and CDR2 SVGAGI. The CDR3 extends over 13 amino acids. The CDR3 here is CASRRQSQETQYF. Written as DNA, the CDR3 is TGTGCCAGCAGACGACAGAGCCAAGAGACCCAGTACTTC.

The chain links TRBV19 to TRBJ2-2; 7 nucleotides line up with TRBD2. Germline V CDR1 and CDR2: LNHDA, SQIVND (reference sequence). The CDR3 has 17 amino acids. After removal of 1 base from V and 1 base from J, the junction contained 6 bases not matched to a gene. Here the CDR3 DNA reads TGTGCCAGTAGTATAGCCCGCGGGAGCTGGAACACCGGGGAGCTGTTTTTT. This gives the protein CASSIARGSWNTGELFF.

The CDR3 region has the DNA TGCGCCAGCAGCCAAGAATCTACCAGGAGCAATCAGCCCCAGCATTTT. Protein product: CASSQESTRSNQPQHF. The J gene is TRBJ1-5, the V gene TRBV4-1; D gene ambiguous. V was clipped by 0 bases and J by 1 base, with 10 bases between them. The CDR3 extends over 16 amino acids. Germline V CDR1 and CDR2: MGHRA, YSYEKL.

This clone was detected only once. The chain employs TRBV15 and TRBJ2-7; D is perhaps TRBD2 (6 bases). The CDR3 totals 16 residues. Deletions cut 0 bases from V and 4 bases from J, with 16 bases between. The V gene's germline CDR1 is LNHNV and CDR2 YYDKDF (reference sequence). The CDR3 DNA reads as TGTGCCACCAGCAGAGAAGGGATCGGGAGCGCTTACGAGCAGTACTTC. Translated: CATSREGIGSAYEQYF.

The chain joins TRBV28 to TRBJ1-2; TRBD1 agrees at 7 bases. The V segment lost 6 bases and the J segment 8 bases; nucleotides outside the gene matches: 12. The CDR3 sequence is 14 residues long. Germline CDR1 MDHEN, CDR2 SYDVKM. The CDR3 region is CASRRQGNDKGYTF. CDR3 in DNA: TGTGCCAGCAGACGACAGGGTAATGATAAGGGCTACACCTTC.

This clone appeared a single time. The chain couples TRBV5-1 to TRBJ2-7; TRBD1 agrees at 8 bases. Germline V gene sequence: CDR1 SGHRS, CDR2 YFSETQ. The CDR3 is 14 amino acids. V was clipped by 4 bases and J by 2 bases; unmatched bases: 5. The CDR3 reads CASSQGTGAYEQYF. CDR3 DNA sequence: TGCGCCAGCAGCCAAGGGACAGGAGCCTACGAGCAGTACTTC.

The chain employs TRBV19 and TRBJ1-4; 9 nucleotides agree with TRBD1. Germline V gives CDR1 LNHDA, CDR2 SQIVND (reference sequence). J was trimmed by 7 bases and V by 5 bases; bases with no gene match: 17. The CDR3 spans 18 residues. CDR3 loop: CASSEWGQGGRSAEKLFF. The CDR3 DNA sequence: TGTGCCAGTAGTGAGTGGGGACAGGGTGGTCGGTCGGCTGAAAAACTGTTTTTT. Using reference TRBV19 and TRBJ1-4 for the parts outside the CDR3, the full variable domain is DGGITQSPKYLFRKEGQNVTLSCEQNLNHDAMYWYRQDPGQGLRLIYYSQIVNDFQKGDIAEGYSVSREKKESFPLTVTSAQKNPTAFYLCASSEWGQGGRSAEKLFFGSGTQLSVL.

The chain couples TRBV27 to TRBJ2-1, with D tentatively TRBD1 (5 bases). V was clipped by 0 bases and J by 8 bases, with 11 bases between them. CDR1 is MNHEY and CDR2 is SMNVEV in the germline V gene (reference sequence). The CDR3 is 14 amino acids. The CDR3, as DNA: TGTGCCAGCAGTTTATCTCAGGGTTGGTATGAGCAGTTCTTC. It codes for CASSLSQGWYEQFF.

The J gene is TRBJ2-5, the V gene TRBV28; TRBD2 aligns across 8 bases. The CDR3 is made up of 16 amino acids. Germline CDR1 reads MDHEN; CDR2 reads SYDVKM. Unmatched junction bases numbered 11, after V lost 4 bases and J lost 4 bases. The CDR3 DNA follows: TGTGCCAGCAGTTCCGGGACTAGTGAGGACCCAGAGACCCAGTACTTC. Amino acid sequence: CASSSGTSEDPETQYF.

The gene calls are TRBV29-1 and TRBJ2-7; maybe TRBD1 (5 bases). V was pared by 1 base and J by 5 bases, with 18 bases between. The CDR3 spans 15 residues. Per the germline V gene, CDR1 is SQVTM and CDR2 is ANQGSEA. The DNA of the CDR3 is TGCAGCGTTGAAGGCTGGGGCGGCATATCCCACGAGCAGTACTTC. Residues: CSVEGWGGISHEQYF.

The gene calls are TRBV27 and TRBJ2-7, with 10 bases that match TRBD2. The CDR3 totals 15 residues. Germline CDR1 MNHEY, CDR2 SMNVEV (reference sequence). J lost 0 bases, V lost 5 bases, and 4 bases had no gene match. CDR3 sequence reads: CASSRSGRGSYEQYF. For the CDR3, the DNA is TGTGCCAGCAGTAGAAGCGGGAGGGGCTCCTACGAGCAGTACTTC.

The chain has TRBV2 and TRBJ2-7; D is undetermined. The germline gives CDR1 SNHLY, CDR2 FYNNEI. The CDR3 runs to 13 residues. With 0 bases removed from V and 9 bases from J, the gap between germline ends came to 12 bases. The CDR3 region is CASSEAITPRQYF. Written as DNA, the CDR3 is TGTGCCAGCAGTGAAGCTATTACCCCGCGGCAGTACTTC.

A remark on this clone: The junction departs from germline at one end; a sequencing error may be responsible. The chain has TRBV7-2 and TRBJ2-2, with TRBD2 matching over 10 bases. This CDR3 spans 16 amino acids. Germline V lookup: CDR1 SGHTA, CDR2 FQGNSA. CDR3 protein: CASSPQGTSVNRGAVF. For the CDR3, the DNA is TGTGCCAGCAGCCCACAGGGGACTAGCGTAAACCGGGGAGCTGTTTTT.